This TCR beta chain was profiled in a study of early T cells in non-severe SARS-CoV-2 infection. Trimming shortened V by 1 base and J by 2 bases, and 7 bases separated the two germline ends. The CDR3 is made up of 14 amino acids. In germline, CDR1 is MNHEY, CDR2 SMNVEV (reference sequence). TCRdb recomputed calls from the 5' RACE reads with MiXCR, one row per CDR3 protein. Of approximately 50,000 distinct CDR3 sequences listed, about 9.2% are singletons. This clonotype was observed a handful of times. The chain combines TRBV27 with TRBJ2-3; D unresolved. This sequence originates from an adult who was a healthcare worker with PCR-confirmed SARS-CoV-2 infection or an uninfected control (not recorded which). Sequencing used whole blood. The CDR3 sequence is CASSLYGPTDTQYF. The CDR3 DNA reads TGTGCCAGCAGTTTATACGGGCCCACAGATACGCAGTATTTT.